A single sample is the source of the 22 T cell receptor beta chains below, sequenced in a study of blood T cell repertoires in COVID-19. Using immunoSEQ multiplex PCR, the repertoire was profiled, and TCRdb retains in-frame clones only, with some absent. Of about 78,000 clones detected, over 75% appear once; the ten largest clones hold roughly 2.5%. Sequenced material: peripheral blood. These receptors were taken from a man aged 65 to 79 with active or convalescent COVID-19.

The V call is TRBV4-2, the J call TRBJ1-3, with D possibly matching TRBD1 (5 bases). Germline CDR1 and CDR2: LGHNA and YNFKEQ. Trimming pared 4 bases from V and 0 bases from J, leaving 10 bases between. This CDR3 is 15 amino acids long. The CDR3 reads CASSRTGISGNTIYF. CDR3 DNA: TGTGCCAGCAGCCGAACAGGAATCTCTGGAAACACCATATATTTT.

The chain has TRBV15 and TRBJ2-2; D might be TRBD1 (6 bases). Germline CDR1 is LNHNV and CDR2 is YYDKDF (reference sequence). V gave up 5 bases and J gave up 1 base, with 14 bases separating them. The CDR3 is 16 amino acids. This chain's CDR3 is CATSPRTALNTGELFF. In DNA, the CDR3 is TGTGCCACCAGCCCAAGGACAGCGTTGAACACCGGGGAGCTGTTTTTT.

This chain links TRBV7-9 with TRBJ2-3, with 10 bases fitting TRBD1. This CDR3 has 14 residues. V lost 7 bases, J lost 4 bases, and 5 bases stayed unmatched. Germline V CDR1 and CDR2: SEHNR, FQNEAQ (reference sequence). The CDR3 nucleotides are TGTGCCAGCAAATCAGGACAGGGGGCAGATACGCAGTATTTT. Translated: CASKSGQGADTQYF.

This clone was found once. V gene TRBV7-8 combines with J gene TRBJ2-5; TRBD1 might be the D (6 bases). This CDR3 has 15 amino acids. The V end was cut by 4 bases, the J end by 2 bases, with 14 bases between. Looked up from germline, CDR1 is SGHVS and CDR2 is FQNEAQ. The CDR3 DNA follows: TGTGCCAGCAGCTCATTAAGGACAGTACAAGAGACCCAGTACTTC. The encoded protein is CASSSLRTVQETQYF.

The chain carries TRBV28 and TRBJ2-5, with 7 bases fitting TRBD1. J was trimmed by 9 bases and V by 5 bases; bases with no gene match: 9. Germline V gene sequence: CDR1 MDHEN, CDR2 SYDVKM. CDR3 length: 13 residues. Here the CDR3 DNA reads TGTGCCAGCAGTCCCCCCCAGACAGGGTCCCAGTACTTC. Translation: CASSPPQTGSQYF.

This chain links TRBV30 with TRBJ1-6, with D maybe TRBD1 (6 bases). The CDR3 is 15 residues long. Germline assignment: CDR1 GTSNPN and CDR2 SVGIG (reference sequence). V lost 0 bases and J 9 bases, leaving 15 bases between the germline ends. The CDR3 coding sequence is TGTGCCTGGAGTGTACGGGGGGCCCGAGTTTCACCCCTCCACTTT. Its translation is CAWSVRGARVSPLHF.

This chain uses TRBV10-2 with TRBJ2-2; D ambiguous. This CDR3 contains 12 residues. Germline CDR1 is WSHSY and CDR2 is SAAADI. V gave up 10 bases and J gave up 3 bases, with 9 bases separating them. CDR3 coding DNA: TGCGCCACCACCAGGTACACCGGGGAGCTGTTTTTT. The encoded protein is CATTRYTGELFF.

J is TRBJ1-1 and V is TRBV7-3; possible D gene TRBD1, 5 bases. Trimming removed 3 bases from V and 0 bases from J, with 5 bases in between. CDR3 length equals 13 residues. Germline V gives CDR1 SGHTA, CDR2 FQGTGA. In DNA form, the CDR3 reads TGTGCCAGCAGCTTGACAGTGAACACTGAAGCTTTCTTT. It specifies CASSLTVNTEAFF.

The V call is TRBV19, the J call TRBJ2-2; D unresolved. Germline CDR1 and CDR2: LNHDA and SQIVND (reference sequence). Trimming removed 7 bases from V and 5 bases from J, with 8 bases in between. This CDR3 region has 12 residues. The CDR3 protein is CASTTRTGELFF. Written as DNA, the CDR3 is TGTGCCAGTACCACGCGGACCGGGGAGCTGTTTTTT.

V is TRBV7-9 and J is TRBJ2-7, with TRBD1 matching over 11 bases. CDR1 and CDR2 (germline): SEHNR, FQNEAQ (reference sequence). V was pared by 3 bases and J by 4 bases, with 2 bases of the junction left unmatched. This CDR3 region has 14 residues. The CDR3 DNA is TGTGCCAGCAGCTTGGGACAGGGGGGTTACGAGCAGTACTTC. Its translation is CASSLGQGGYEQYF.

The chain uses TRBV6-4 and TRBJ1-5; D may be TRBD1 (5 bases). Germline V gene data show CDR1 as MRHNA and CDR2 as SNTAGT. CDR3 length equals 12 residues. V lost 4 bases, J lost 6 bases, and 7 bases lay in between. In DNA form, the CDR3 reads TGTGCCAGCAGTGGGGGGGGTCAGCCCCAGCATTTT. Encoded protein: CASSGGGQPQHF.

The V and J genes are TRBV19 and TRBJ2-5; a possible D gene is TRBD2 (6 bases). Trimming shortened V by 3 bases and J by 5 bases, and 13 bases separated the two germline ends. Looked up from germline, CDR1 is LNHDA and CDR2 is SQIVND (reference sequence). CDR3 length: 14 amino acids. CDR3 loop: CASSIGGNGETQYF. For the CDR3, the DNA is TGTGCCAGTAGTATTGGGGGGAATGGGGAGACCCAGTACTTC. Full variable domain (remainder filled in from reference TRBV19 and TRBJ2-5): DGGITQSPKYLFRKEGQNVTLSCEQNLNHDAMYWYRQDPGQGLRLIYYSQIVNDFQKGDIAEGYSVSREKKESFPLTVTSAQKNPTAFYLCASSIGGNGETQYFGPGTRLLVL.

CDR3 nucleotide sequence: TGTGCCAGCAGCTTTCTGGACAGGGGAGGCAATCAGCCCCAGCATTTT. As protein: CASSFLDRGGNQPQHF. The rearrangement links TRBV5-5 to TRBJ1-5; 9 bases are shared with TRBD1. V was clipped by 2 bases and J by 2 bases; unmatched bases: 5. In germline, CDR1 is SGHKS, CDR2 YYEKEE (reference sequence). This CDR3 has 16 amino acids.

The V and J genes are TRBV29-1 and TRBJ2-5; tentatively, D is TRBD2 (5 bases). Germline lookup yields CDR1 SQVTM and CDR2 ANQGSEA. CDR3 length: 10 residues. V lost 6 bases and J 4 bases, leaving 6 bases between the germline ends. CDR3 sequence (DNA): TGCAGCGTGAGGGTAGAGACCCAGTACTTC. This sequence encodes CSVRVETQYF. Together with reference TRBV29-1 and TRBJ2-5, the CDR3 gives the full variable domain: SAVISQKPSRDICQRGTSLTIQCQVDSQVTMMFWYRQQPGQSLTLIATANQGSEATYESGFVIDKFPISRPNLTFSTLTVSNMSPEDSSIYLCSVRVETQYFGPGTRLLVL.

This clone has just one count. This chain links TRBV19 with TRBJ2-1; 10 bases agree with TRBD2. CDR1 is LNHDA, CDR2 SQIVND, per germline (reference sequence). V gave up 6 bases and J gave up 4 bases; unmatched junction bases: 6. The CDR3 extends over 15 amino acids. The CDR3 DNA reads as TGTGCCAGTAGGGTTAGCGGGGGGATATACAATGAGCAGTTCTTC. This codes for CASRVSGGIYNEQFF.

This chain links TRBV5-5 with TRBJ1-3, with D perhaps matching TRBD1 (6 bases). Germline-derived CDR1 and CDR2 are SGHKS and YYEKEE (reference sequence). The CDR3 sequence is 15 residues long. V lost 4 bases and J 0 bases, leaving 11 bases between the germline ends. The CDR3: CASSQGQSSGNTIYF. CDR3 DNA: TGTGCCAGCAGCCAGGGGCAGAGCTCTGGAAACACCATATATTTT.

This clone was picked up a small number of times. The rearrangement joins TRBV27 to TRBJ2-3; no clear D. The ends were cut back, 7 bases at V and 1 base at J, with 9 bases in the middle. In germline, CDR1 is MNHEY, CDR2 SMNVEV (reference sequence). This CDR3 has 13 residues. The CDR3 here is CASTFIGTDTQYF. The CDR3 DNA is TGTGCCAGCACCTTTATCGGCACAGATACGCAGTATTTT.

In nucleotides, the CDR3 is TGTGCCAGCAGCCCCCCAAGGGGGCAAGAGACCCAGTACTTC. It codes for CASSPPRGQETQYF. This chain uses TRBV7-9 with TRBJ2-5; the D gene is possibly TRBD1 (6 bases). Germline CDR1 is SEHNR and CDR2 is FQNEAQ (reference sequence). This CDR3 comprises 14 residues. The V and J ends lost 5 bases and 2 bases respectively, with 12 bases between them.

The V gene is TRBV30, the J gene TRBJ2-5; 8 bases map to TRBD1. The CDR3 totals 12 residues. Germline CDR1 GTSNPN, CDR2 SVGIG (reference sequence). Trimming at V came to 4 bases and at J to 9 bases, leaving 7 bases not matched to a gene. DNA of the CDR3: TGTGCCTGGACGCGGACAGGGATGTCCCAGTACTTC. This encodes CAWTRTGMSQYF. Full variable domain (rest looked up from reference TRBV30 and TRBJ2-5): SQTIHQWPATLVQPVGSPLSLECTVEGTSNPNLYWYRQAAGRGLQLLFYSVGIGQISSEVPQNLSASRPQDRQFILSSKKLLLSDSGFYLCAWTRTGMSQYFGPGTRLLVL.

The V gene is TRBV28, the J gene TRBJ1-1; 7 positions agree with TRBD1. The junction had 9 bases not matched to a gene; V was cut back by 4 bases and J by 1 base. Germline values: CDR1 MDHEN, CDR2 SYDVKM. The CDR3 length is 16 residues. The CDR3 bases are TGTGCCAGCAGTTCTCGACAGGGTAGGGCGAACACTGAAGCTTTCTTT. Its translation is CASSSRQGRANTEAFF. The full variable domain, rest sourced from reference TRBV28 and TRBJ1-1, is DVKVTQSSRYLVKRTGEKVFLECVQDMDHENMFWYRQDPGLGLRLIYFSYDVKMKEKGDIPEGYSVSREKKERFSLILESASTNQTSMYLCASSSRQGRANTEAFFGQGTRLTVV.

This clone was observed a few times. The J gene is TRBJ2-3, the V gene TRBV7-3; tentatively, D is TRBD2 (5 bases). Germline V gene lookup returns CDR1 SGHTA and CDR2 FQGTGA. There are 14 residues in the CDR3. V lost 3 bases and J 3 bases, leaving 10 bases between the germline ends. The CDR3 DNA reads TGTGCCAGCAGCTTTAGCGAGAGGACAGATACGCAGTATTTT. This codes for CASSFSERTDTQYF. The variable domain in full, with the rest retrieved from reference TRBV7-3 and TRBJ2-3, is GAGVSQTPSNKVTEKGKYVELRCDPISGHTALYWYRQSLGQGPEFLIYFQGTGAADDSGLPNDRFFAVRPEGSVSTLKIQRTERGDSAVYLCASSFSERTDTQYFGPGTRLTVL.

This chain joins TRBV6-2 or TRBV6-3 and TRBJ1-5, with D possibly being TRBD1 (5 bases). Germline CDR1 MNHEY, CDR2 SVGEGT. This CDR3 is built from 18 residues. The V gene lost 4 bases and the J gene lost 5 bases, with 24 bases spanning the gap. As DNA, the CDR3 is TGTGCCAGCAGTTGGGGGGGTCCCGGGACCAAATTGGATCAGCCCCAGCATTTT. Protein product: CASSWGGPGTKLDQPQHF.